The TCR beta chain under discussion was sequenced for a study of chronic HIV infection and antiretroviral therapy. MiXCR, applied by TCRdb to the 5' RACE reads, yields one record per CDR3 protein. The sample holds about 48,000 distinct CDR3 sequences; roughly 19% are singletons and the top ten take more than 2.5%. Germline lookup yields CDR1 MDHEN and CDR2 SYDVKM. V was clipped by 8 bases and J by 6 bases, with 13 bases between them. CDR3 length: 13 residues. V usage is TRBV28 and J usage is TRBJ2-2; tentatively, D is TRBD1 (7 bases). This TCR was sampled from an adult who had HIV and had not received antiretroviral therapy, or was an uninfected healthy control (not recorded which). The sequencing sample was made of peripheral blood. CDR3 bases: TGTGCCAGCCTCAGGGGGGCGGCCGGGGAGCTGTTTTTT. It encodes CASLRGAAGELFF.